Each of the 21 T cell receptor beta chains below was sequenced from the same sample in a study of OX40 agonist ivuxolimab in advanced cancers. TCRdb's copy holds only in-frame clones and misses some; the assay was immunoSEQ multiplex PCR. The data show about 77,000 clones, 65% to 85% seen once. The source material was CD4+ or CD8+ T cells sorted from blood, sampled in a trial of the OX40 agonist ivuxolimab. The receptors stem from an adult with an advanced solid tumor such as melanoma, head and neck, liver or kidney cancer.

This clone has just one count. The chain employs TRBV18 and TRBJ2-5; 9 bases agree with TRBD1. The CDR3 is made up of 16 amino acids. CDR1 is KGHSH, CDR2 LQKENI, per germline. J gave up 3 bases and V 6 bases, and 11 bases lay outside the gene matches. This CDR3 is CASSPTTGGVEETQYF. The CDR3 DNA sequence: TGTGCCAGCTCCCCTACGACAGGGGGGGTGGAAGAGACCCAGTACTTC. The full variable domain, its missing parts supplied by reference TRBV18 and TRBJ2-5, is NAGVMQNPRHLVRRRGQEARLRCSPMKGHSHVYWYRQLPEEGLKFMVYLQKENIIDESGMPKERFSAEFPKEGPSILRIQQVVRGDSAAYFCASSPTTGGVEETQYFGPGTRLLVL.

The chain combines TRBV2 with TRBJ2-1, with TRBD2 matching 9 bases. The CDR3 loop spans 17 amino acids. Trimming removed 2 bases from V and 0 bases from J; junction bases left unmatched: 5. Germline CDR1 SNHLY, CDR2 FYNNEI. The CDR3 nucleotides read TGTGCCAGCAGTGAACAGAGCGGGGGGTTCTCCTACAATGAGCAGTTCTTC. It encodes CASSEQSGGFSYNEQFF.

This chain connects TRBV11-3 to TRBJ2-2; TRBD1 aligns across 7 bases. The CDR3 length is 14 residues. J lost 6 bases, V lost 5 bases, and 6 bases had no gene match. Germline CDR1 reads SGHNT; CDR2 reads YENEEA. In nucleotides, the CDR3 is TGTGCCAGCAGCAATGACAGGGAGTCCGGGGAGCTGTTTTTT. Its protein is CASSNDRESGELFF.

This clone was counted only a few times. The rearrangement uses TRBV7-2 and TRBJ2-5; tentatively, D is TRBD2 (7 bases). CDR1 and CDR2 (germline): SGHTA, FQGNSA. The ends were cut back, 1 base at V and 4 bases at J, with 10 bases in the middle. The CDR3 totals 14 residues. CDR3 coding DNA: TGTGCCAGCAGCTTAGTGAGGGGGGGAGAGACCCAGTACTTC. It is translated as CASSLVRGGETQYF.

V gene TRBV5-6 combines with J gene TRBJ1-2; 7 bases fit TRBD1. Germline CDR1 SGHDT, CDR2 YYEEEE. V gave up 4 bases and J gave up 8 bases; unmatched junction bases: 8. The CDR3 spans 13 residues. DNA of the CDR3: TGTGCCAGCAGCCGAACAGGGGCTGAGGGCTACACCTTC. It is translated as CASSRTGAEGYTF.

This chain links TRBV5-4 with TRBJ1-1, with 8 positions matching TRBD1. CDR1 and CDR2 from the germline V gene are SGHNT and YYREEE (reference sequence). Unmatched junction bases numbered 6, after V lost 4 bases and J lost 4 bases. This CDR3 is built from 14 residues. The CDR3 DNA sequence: TGTGCCAGCAGCCGGACAGGGCTGCGCACTGAAGCTTTCTTT. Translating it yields CASSRTGLRTEAFF.

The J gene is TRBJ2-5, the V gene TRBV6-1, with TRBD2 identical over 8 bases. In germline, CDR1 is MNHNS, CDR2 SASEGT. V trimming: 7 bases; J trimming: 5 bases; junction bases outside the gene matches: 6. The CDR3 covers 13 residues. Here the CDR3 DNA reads TGTGCCAGCACCTCGGGAGGGACGGAGACCCAGTACTTC. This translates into CASTSGGTETQYF.

The CDR3 DNA reads as TGTGCCAGCAGTTACCCGTCCGGGGGGACCTACAATGAGCAGTTCTTC. Its protein is CASSYPSGGTYNEQFF. The chain has TRBV6-5 and TRBJ2-1; TRBD2 matches at 7 bases. In germline, CDR1 is MNHEY, CDR2 SVGAGI. This CDR3 is 16 amino acids long. V lost 2 bases, J lost 2 bases, and 6 bases stayed unmatched.

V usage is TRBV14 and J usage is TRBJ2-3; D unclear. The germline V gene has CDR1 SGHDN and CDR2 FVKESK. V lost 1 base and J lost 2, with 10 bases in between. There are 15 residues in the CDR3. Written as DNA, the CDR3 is TGTGCCAGCAGCCAAGGTGGCAGATTCACAGATACGCAGTATTTT. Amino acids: CASSQGGRFTDTQYF.

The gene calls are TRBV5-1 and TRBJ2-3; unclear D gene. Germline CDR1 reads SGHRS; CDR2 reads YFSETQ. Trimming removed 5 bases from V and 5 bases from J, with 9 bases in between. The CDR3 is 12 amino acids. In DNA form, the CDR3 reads TGCGCCAGCAGGCAGTTCAGAGATACGCAGTATTTT. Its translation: CASRQFRDTQYF.

The CDR3 reads CASSSTGGLEKLFF. The CDR3 DNA is TGCGCCAGCAGCTCCACAGGGGGGCTAGAAAAACTGTTTTTT. The J gene is TRBJ1-4, the V gene TRBV5-1, with TRBD1 matching over 8 bases. Germline-derived CDR1 and CDR2 are SGHRS and YFSETQ. The CDR3 runs to 14 residues. Trimming cost V 3 bases and J 8 bases; bases outside gene matches: 6.

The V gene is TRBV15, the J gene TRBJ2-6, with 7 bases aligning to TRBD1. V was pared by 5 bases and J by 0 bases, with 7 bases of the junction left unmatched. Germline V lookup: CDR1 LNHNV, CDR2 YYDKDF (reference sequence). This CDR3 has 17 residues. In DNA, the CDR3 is TGTGCCACCAGCCGGGACAGTCGTTACTCTGGGGCCAACGTCCTGACTTTC. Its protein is CATSRDSRYSGANVLTF.

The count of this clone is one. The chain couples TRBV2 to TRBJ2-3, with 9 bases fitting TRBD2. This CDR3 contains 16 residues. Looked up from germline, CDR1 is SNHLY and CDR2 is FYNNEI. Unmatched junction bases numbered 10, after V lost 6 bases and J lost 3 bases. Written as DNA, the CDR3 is TGTGCCAGCAGGGATGGGACTAGCAGGGTGACAGATACGCAGTATTTT. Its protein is CASRDGTSRVTDTQYF.

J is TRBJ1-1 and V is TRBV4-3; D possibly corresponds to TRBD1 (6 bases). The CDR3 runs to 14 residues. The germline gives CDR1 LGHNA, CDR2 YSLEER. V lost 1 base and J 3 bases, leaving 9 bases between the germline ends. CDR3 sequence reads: CASSQVAGDTEAFF. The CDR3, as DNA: TGCGCCAGCAGCCAAGTGGCAGGGGACACTGAAGCTTTCTTT.

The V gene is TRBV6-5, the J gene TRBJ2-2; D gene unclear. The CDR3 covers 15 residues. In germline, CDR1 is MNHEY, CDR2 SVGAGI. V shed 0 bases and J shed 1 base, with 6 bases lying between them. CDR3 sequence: CASSYSNQNTGELFF. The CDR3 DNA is TGTGCCAGCAGTTACTCGAACCAGAACACCGGGGAGCTGTTTTTT.

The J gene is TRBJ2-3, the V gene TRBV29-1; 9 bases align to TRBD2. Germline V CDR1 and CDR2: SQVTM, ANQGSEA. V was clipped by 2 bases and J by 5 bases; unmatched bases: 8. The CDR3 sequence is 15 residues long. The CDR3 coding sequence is TGCAGCGTTGAATTGGCGGGAGGGCCTGGAGATACGCAGTATTTT. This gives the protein CSVELAGGPGDTQYF.

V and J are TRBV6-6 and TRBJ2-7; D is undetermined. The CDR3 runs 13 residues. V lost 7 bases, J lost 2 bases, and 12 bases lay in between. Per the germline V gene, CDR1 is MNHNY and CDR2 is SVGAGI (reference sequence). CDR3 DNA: TGTGCCAGCATCTCGGGCGCCCCCTACGAGCAGTACTTC. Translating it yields CASISGAPYEQYF.

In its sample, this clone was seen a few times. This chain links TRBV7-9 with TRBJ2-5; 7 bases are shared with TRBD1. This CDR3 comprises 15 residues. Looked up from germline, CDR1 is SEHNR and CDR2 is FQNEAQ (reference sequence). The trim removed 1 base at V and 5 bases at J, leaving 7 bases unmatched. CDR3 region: CASSLVTGPGETQYF. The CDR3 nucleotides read TGTGCCAGCAGCTTAGTGACAGGGCCTGGGGAGACCCAGTACTTC.

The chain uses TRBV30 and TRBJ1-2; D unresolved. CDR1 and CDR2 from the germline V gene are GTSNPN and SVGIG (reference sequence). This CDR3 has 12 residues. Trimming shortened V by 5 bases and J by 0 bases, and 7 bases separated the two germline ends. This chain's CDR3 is CAWDGANYGYTF. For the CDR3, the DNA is TGTGCCTGGGACGGAGCTAACTATGGCTACACCTTC. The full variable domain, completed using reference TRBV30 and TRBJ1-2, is SQTIHQWPATLVQPVGSPLSLECTVEGTSNPNLYWYRQAAGRGLQLLFYSVGIGQISSEVPQNLSASRPQDRQFILSSKKLLLSDSGFYLCAWDGANYGYTFGSGTRLTVV.

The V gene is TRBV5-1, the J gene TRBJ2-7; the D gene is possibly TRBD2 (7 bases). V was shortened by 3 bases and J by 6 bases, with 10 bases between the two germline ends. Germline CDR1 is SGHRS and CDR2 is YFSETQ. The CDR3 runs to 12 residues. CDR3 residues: CASSSGGLEQYF. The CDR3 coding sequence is TGCGCCAGCAGCTCGGGGGGCCTCGAGCAGTACTTC.

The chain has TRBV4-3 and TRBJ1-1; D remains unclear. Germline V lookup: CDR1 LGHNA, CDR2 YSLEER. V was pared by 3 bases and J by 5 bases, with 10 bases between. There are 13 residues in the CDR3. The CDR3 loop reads CASSQWLSTEAFF. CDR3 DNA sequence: TGCGCCAGCAGCCAGTGGTTGTCAACTGAAGCTTTCTTT.